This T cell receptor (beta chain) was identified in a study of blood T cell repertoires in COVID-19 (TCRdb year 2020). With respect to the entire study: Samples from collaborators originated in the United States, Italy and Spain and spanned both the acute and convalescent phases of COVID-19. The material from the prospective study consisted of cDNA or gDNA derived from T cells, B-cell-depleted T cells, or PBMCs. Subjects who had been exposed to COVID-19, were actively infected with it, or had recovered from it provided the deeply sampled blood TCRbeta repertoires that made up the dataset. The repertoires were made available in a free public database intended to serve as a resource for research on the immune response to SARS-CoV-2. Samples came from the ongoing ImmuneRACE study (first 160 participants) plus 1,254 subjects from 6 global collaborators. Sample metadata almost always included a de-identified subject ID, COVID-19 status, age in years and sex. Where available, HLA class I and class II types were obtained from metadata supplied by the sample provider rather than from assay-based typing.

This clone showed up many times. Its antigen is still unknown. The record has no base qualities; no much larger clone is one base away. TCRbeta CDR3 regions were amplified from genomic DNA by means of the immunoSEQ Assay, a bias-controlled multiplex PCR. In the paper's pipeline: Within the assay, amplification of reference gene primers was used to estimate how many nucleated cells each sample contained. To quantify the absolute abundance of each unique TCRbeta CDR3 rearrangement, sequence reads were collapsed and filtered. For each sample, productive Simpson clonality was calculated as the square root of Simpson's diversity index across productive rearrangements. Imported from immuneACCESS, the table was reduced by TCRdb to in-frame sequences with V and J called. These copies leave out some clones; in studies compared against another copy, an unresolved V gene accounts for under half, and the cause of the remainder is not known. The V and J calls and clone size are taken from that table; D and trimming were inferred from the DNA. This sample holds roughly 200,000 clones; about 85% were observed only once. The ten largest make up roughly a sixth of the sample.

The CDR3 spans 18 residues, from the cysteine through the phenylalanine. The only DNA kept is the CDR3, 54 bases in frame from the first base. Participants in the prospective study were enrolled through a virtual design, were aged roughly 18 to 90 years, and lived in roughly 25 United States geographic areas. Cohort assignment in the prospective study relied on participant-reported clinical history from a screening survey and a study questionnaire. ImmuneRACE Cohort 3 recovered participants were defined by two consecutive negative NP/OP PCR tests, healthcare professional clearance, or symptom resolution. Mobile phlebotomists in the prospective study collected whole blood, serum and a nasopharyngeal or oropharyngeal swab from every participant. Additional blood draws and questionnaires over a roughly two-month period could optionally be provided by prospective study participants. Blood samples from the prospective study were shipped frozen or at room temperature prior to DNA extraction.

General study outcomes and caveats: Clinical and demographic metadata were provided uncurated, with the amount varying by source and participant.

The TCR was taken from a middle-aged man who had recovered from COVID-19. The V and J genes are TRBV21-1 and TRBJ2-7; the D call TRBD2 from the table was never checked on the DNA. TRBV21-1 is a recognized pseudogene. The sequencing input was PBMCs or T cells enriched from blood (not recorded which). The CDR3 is CASSKDRGTSGSPYEQYF. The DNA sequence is TGTGCCAGCAGCAAAGACAGGGGGACTAGCGGGAGCCCCTACGAGCAGTACTTC.